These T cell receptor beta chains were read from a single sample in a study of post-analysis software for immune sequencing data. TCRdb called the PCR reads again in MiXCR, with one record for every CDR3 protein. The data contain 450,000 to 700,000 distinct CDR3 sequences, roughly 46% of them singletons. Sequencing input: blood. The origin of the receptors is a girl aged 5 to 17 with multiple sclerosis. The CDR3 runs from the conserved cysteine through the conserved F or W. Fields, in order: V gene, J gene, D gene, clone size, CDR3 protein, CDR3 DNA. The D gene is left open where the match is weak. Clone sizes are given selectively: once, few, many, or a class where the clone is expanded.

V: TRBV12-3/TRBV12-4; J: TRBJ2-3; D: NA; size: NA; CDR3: CASSLAASLTDTQYF; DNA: TGTGCCAGCAGTTTAGCGGCCAGCCTCACAGATACGCAGTATTTT
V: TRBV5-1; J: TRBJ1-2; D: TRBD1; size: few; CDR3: CASKTGERRDGYTF; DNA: TGCGCCAGCAAGACAGGGGAGAGGCGCGATGGCTACACCTTC
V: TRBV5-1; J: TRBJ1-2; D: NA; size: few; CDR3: CASSLESLEEGYTF; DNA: TGCGCCAGCAGCTTGGAGAGCCTGGAAGAAGGCTACACCTTC
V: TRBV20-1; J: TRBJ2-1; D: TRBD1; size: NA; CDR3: CSAHGTGRLNEQFF; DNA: TGCAGTGCGCACGGGACAGGGAGGCTCAATGAGCAGTTCTTC
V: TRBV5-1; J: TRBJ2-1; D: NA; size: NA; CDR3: CASSPLTGELNEQFF; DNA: TGCGCCAGCAGCCCCTTGACGGGAGAATTGAATGAGCAGTTCTTC
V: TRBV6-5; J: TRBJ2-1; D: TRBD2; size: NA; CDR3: CASSYGVAGGSTWNEQFF; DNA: TGTGCCAGCAGTTACGGAGTAGCGGGGGGATCTACTTGGAATGAGCAGTTCTTC
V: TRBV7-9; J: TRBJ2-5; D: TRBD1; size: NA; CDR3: CASSPPGQGEETQYF; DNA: TGTGCCAGCAGCCCACCCGGACAGGGAGAAGAGACCCAGTACTTC
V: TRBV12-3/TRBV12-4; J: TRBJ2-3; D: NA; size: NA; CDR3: CASKPGAASTDTQYF; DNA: TGTGCCAGCAAACCAGGGGCTGCTAGCACAGATACGCAGTATTTT
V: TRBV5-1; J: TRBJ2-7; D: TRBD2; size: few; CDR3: CASSLGLAGYSYEQYF; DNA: TGCGCCAGCAGCTTGGGTCTAGCGGGTTACTCCTACGAGCAGTACTTC
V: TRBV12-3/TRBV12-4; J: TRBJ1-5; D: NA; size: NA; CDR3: CASSLEFSAQHF; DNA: TGTGCCAGCAGTTTAGAGTTCTCAGCCCAGCATTTT
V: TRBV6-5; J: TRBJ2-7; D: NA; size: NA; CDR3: CASSPSVDSYEQYF; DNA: TGTGCCAGCAGTCCCAGCGTGGACTCCTACGAGCAGTACTTC
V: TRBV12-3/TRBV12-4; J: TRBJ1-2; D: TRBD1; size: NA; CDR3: CASSLRTGASDGYTF; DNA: TGTGCCAGCAGTTTACGGACAGGGGCCTCTGATGGCTACACCTTC
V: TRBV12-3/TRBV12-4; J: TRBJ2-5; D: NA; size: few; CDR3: CASSSTYGTQYF; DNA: TGTGCCAGCAGTTCTACATACGGGACCCAGTACTTC
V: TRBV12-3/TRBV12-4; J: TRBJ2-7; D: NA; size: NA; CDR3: CASSHTTGKRAHEQYF; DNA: TGTGCCAGCAGTCATACCACAGGGAAGCGCGCCCACGAGCAGTACTTC
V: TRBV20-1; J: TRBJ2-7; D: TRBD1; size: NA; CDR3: CSASSGTAYEQYF; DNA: TGCAGTGCCAGCTCCGGGACAGCATACGAGCAGTACTTC
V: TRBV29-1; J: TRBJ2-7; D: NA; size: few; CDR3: CSVEDAYEQYF; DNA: TGCAGCGTTGAAGATGCTTACGAGCAGTACTTC
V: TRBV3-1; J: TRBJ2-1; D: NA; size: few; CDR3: CASSQDRIGQFF; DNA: TGTGCCAGCAGCCAAGATAGGATCGGGCAGTTCTTC
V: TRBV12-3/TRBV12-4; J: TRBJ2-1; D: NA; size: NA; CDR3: CASSPTGTSFREQFF; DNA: TGTGCCAGCAGTCCAACCGGGACCAGCTTCCGTGAGCAGTTCTTC
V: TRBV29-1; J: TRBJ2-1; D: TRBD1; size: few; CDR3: CSVKAGTGGNEQFF; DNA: TGCAGCGTTAAGGCCGGGACAGGGGGCAATGAGCAGTTCTTC
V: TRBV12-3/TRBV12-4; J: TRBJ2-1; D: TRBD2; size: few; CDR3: CASSLVAGHNEQFF; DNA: TGTGCCAGCAGTTTAGTAGCGGGACACAATGAGCAGTTCTTC
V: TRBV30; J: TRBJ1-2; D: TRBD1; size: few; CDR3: CAWSFVGQGYGYTF; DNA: TGTGCCTGGAGTTTCGTGGGACAGGGGTATGGCTACACCTTC
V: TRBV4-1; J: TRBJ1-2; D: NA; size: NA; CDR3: CASSPLPGSYGYTF; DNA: TGCGCCAGCAGCCCCCTCCCCGGGAGCTATGGCTACACCTTC
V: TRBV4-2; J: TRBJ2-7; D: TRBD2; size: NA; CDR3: CASSRGTSGASSYEQYF; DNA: TGTGCCAGCAGCCGCGGGACCAGCGGGGCCAGCTCCTACGAGCAGTACTTC
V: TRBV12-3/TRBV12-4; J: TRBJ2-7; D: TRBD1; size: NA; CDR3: CASRYRGPTYEQYF; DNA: TGTGCCAGCAGGTACAGGGGCCCGACCTACGAGCAGTACTTC
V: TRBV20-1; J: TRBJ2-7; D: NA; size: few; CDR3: CSASGTRAGLNEQYF; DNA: TGCAGTGCCTCCGGGACGCGGGCCGGATTAAACGAGCAGTACTTC
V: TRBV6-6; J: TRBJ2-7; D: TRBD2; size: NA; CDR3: CASQASGIYEQYF; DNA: TGTGCCAGCCAGGCTAGCGGAATCTACGAGCAGTACTTC
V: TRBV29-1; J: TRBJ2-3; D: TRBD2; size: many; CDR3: CSETSGSTDTQYF; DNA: TGCAGCGAGACTAGCGGGAGCACAGATACGCAGTATTTT
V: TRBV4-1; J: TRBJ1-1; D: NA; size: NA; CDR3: CASAGPEAFF; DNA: TGCGCCAGCGCCGGCCCTGAAGCTTTCTTT
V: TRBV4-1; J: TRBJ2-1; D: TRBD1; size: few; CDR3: CASSQAGTGGWNEQFF; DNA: TGCGCCAGCAGCCAAGCCGGGACAGGGGGCTGGAATGAGCAGTTCTTC
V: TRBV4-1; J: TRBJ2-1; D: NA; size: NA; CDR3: CASSQAGPQFF; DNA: TGCGCCAGCAGCCAAGCGGGACCACAGTTCTTC
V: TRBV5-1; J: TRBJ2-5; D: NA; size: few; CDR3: CASSLRQGGETQYF; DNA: TGCGCCAGCAGCTTGCGACAGGGAGGAGAGACCCAGTACTTC
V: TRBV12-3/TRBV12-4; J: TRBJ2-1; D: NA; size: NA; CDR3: CASTWRGLGSGINEQFF; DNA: TGTGCCAGCACCTGGCGGGGGCTAGGATCGGGCATCAATGAGCAGTTCTTC
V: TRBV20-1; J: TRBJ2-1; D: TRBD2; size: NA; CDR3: CSAGIAGGIYNEQFF; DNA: TGCAGTGCCGGAATAGCGGGAGGGATCTACAATGAGCAGTTCTTC
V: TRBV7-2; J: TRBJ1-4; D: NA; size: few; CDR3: CASSLIGMDEKLFF; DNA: TGTGCCAGCAGCTTAATCGGAATGGACGAAAAACTGTTTTTT
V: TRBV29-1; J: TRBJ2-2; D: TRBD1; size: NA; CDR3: CSARDRANTGELFF; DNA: TGCAGCGCCCGCGACAGGGCCAACACCGGGGAGCTGTTTTTT
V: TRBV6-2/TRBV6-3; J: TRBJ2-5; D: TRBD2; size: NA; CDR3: CASRLAGGGETQYF; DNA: TGTGCCAGCCGGCTAGCGGGAGGGGGAGAGACCCAGTACTTC
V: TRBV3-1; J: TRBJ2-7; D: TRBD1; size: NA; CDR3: CASSHFSNRGHPSYEQYF; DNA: TGTGCCAGCAGTCATTTCTCTAACAGGGGACATCCCTCCTACGAGCAGTACTTC
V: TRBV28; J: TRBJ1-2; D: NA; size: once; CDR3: CASRAPVDYGYTF; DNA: TGTGCCAGCAGAGCCCCTGTCGACTATGGCTACACCTTC
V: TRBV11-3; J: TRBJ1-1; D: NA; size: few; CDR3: CASSTTGFNTEAFF; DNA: TGTGCCAGCAGCACCACAGGTTTCAACACTGAAGCTTTCTTT
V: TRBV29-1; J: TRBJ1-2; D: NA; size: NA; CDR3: CSVYRNGGYTF; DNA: TGCAGCGTTTACAGAAACGGAGGCTACACCTTC
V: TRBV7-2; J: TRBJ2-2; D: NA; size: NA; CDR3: CASSLGFTGELFF; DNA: TGTGCCAGCAGCTTGGGGTTCACCGGGGAGCTGTTTTTT
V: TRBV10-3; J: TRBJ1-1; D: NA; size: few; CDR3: CATEGGDTEAFF; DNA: TGTGCCACCGAGGGAGGAGACACTGAAGCTTTCTTT
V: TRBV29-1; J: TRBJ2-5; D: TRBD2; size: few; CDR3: CSVGGGLAGGPETQYF; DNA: TGCAGCGTTGGGGGGGGACTAGCGGGGGGGCCAGAGACCCAGTACTTC
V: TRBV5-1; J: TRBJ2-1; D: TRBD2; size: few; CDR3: CASSAWGAGLAGGLTYNEQFF; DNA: TGCGCCAGCAGCGCCTGGGGGGCGGGACTAGCGGGAGGGCTCACCTACAATGAGCAGTTCTTC
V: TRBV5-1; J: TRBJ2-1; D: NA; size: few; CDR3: CASSSLASSYNEQFF; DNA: TGCGCCAGCAGTTCCCTTGCAAGCTCCTACAATGAGCAGTTCTTC
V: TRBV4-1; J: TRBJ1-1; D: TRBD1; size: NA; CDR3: CASSARTGVFTEAFF; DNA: TGCGCCAGCAGCGCCCGGACAGGGGTTTTCACTGAAGCTTTCTTT
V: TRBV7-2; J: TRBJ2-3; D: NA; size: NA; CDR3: CASSLSRGGSTDTQYF; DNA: TGTGCCAGCAGCTTAAGCAGAGGGGGAAGCACAGATACGCAGTATTTT
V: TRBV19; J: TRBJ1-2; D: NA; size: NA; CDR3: CASNTGIEGGYTF; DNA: TGTGCCAGTAATACGGGGATCGAAGGAGGCTACACCTTC
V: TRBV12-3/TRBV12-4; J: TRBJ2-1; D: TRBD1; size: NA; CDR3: CASSRGQGGHNEQFF; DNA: TGTGCCAGCAGCCGCGGACAGGGGGGACATAATGAGCAGTTCTTC
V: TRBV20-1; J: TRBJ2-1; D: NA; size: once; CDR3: CSVLGIYNEQFF; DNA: TGCAGTGTCCTTGGTATCTACAATGAGCAGTTCTTC
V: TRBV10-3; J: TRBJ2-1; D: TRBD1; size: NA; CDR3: CAISRQGAGSYNEQFF; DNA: TGTGCCATCAGTCGACAGGGGGCCGGCTCCTACAATGAGCAGTTCTTC
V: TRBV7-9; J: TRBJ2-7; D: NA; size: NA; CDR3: CASSFRRGDSAQYF; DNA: TGTGCCAGCAGTTTTCGAAGGGGGGACAGCGCCCAGTACTTC
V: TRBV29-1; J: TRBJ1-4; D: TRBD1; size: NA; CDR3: CSVGAGGYEKLFF; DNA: TGCAGCGTTGGGGCAGGGGGATACGAAAAACTGTTTTTT
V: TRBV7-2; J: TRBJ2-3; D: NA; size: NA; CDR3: CASSLSAARTDTQYF; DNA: TGTGCCAGCAGCTTATCGGCAGCCCGCACAGATACGCAGTATTTT
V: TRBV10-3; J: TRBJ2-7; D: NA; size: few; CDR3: CAISVGTYEQYF; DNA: TGTGCCATCAGTGTCGGCACCTACGAGCAGTACTTC
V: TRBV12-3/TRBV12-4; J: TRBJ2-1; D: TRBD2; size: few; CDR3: CASTRGSGNNEQFF; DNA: TGTGCCAGCACCCGCGGGAGCGGCAACAATGAGCAGTTCTTC
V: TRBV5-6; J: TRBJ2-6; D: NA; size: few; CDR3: CASPGTFSGANVLTF; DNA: TGTGCCAGCCCAGGGACTTTCTCTGGGGCCAACGTCCTGACTTTC
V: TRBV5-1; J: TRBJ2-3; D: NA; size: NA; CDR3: CASSLVEERADTQYF; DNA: TGCGCCAGCAGCTTGGTGGAGGAGAGGGCAGATACGCAGTATTTT
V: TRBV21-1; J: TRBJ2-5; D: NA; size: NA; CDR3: CASKVPWGAETQYF; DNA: TGTGCCAGCAAAGTCCCATGGGGGGCCGAGACCCAGTACTTC
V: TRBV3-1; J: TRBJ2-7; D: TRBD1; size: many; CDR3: CASSQGGTGGYEQYF; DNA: TGTGCCAGCAGCCAAGGAGGGACAGGGGGCTACGAGCAGTACTTC